A selection of T cell receptor beta chains follows, all from one sample in a study of T cell responses to AZD1222 COVID-19 vaccine. The repertoire was sequenced with immunoSEQ multiplex PCR; TCRdb's copy has only in-frame clones and lacks some. This sample has 150,000 to 170,000 clones, with roughly nine tenths found just once. The material was peripheral blood, obtained on day 0 of AZD1222 vaccination. These receptors originate from an adult in good health. CDR3s include the opening cysteine and the closing phenylalanine or tryptophan. A D gene is named only where the DNA matches it firmly. Rows give clone size only sometimes, using once, few, many, or a class for an expanded clone.

j_gene | abundance | v_gene | d_gene | CDR3nt | CDR3aa
TRBJ2-2 | . | TRBV27 | TRBD1 | TGTGCCAGCAGTTTCCTCGGACAGGGGGCAAACACCGGGGAGCTGTTTTTT | CASSFLGQGANTGELFF
TRBJ1-1 | . | TRBV5-1 | . | TGCGCCAGCAGCCCCCTTTTAGGAGAGAACACTGAAGCTTTCTTT | CASSPLLGENTEAFF
TRBJ1-5 | once | TRBV5-8 | TRBD1 | TGTGCCAGCAGCCCCGGACAGGCCAGCAATCAGCCCCAGCATTTT | CASSPGQASNQPQHF
TRBJ1-2 | . | TRBV7-2 | TRBD1 | TGTGCCAGCAGCACCCCGGGACAGGGTTGGAACGGCTACACCTTC | CASSTPGQGWNGYTF
TRBJ2-3 | . | TRBV7-9 | . | TGTGCCAGCAGCTTAGCTTCGGACTTCACAGATACGCAGTATTTT | CASSLASDFTDTQYF
TRBJ2-3 | . | TRBV19 | . | TGTGCCAGTAGTATGGTCCGCACAGATACGCAGTATTTT | CASSMVRTDTQYF
TRBJ2-2 | few | TRBV19 | TRBD1 | TGTGCCAGTAGTCCAGGGGGTAACACCGGGGAGCTGTTTTTT | CASSPGGNTGELFF
TRBJ2-3 | . | TRBV27 | TRBD1 | TGTGCCAGCAGCCCACCCTTTATAGGACAGGGGGCATATACGCAGTATTTT | CASSPPFIGQGAYTQYF
TRBJ1-1 | . | TRBV20-1 | . | TGCAGTGCGACCGAGAGAGCGGAAGCTTTCTTT | CSATERAEAFF
TRBJ1-4 | . | TRBV7-2 | . | TGTGCCAGCAGCTTAGTGGTGAGACAGGTTGATGAAAAACTGTTTTTT | CASSLVVRQVDEKLFF
TRBJ1-6 | once | TRBV28 | . | TGTGCCAGCAGGGGCTCCTATAATTCACCCCTCCACTTT | CASRGSYNSPLHF
TRBJ2-2 | . | TRBV28 | . | TGTGCCAGCAGTCCTATCGGGACCCTCACCGGGGAGCTGTTTTTT | CASSPIGTLTGELFF
TRBJ1-2 | . | TRBV20-1 | . | TGCAGTGGATCGACAGGTAGCTACACCTTC | CSGSTGSYTF
TRBJ2-2 | . | TRBV19 | TRBD2 | TGTGCCAGTAGTCCCCCCCGGGGACTAGCGGGAGGATGGAACACCGGGGAGCTGTTTTTT | CASSPPRGLAGGWNTGELFF
TRBJ2-7 | . | TRBV18 | . | TGTGCCAGCTCCCCAAAACGGAAACGTTCCTCCTACGAGCAGTACTTC | CASSPKRKRSSYEQYF
TRBJ1-1 | . | TRBV14 | . | TGTGCCAGCAGCCAAGATCCGCAGTACACTGAAGCTTTCTTT | CASSQDPQYTEAFF
TRBJ2-7 | . | TRBV11-3 | . | TGTGCCAGCAGCTTACGACAGCCCTCCTACGAGCAGTACTTC | CASSLRQPSYEQYF
TRBJ1-2 | . | TRBV30 | . | TGTGCCTGGAGAAAGGCCGGTCGGATTTTAAACTATGGCTACACCTTC | CAWRKAGRILNYGYTF
TRBJ1-4 | . | TRBV18 | . | TGTGCCAGCTCACCGCGGGGGGGAGAGGAAAAACTGTTTTTT | CASSPRGGEEKLFF
TRBJ1-1 | . | TRBV6-6 | . | TGTGCCAGCAGCTCCTGGGGTGAGATGAACACTGAAGCTTTCTTT | CASSSWGEMNTEAFF
TRBJ2-5 | . | TRBV30 | . | TGTGCCTGGAGTTCCGCCCCGGGACCGCAAGAGACCCAGTACTTC | CAWSSAPGPQETQYF
TRBJ1-4 | . | TRBV6-5 | . | TGTGCCAGCAAAGATTCGTCGGAAAAACTGTTTTTT | CASKDSSEKLFF
TRBJ2-7 | . | TRBV5-6 | . | TGTGCCAGCAGCTTGGAGCGCGGACGACGCTCCTACGAGCAGTACTTC | CASSLERGRRSYEQYF
TRBJ1-2 | once | TRBV19 | . | TGTGCCAGTAGAAACCTCGGGACGGCATTAGCTAACTATGGCTACACCTTC | CASRNLGTALANYGYTF
TRBJ2-3 | . | TRBV2 | . | TGTGCCAGCAGTGTCAGGGATACGCAGTATTTT | CASSVRDTQYF
TRBJ2-7 | . | TRBV5-1 | . | TGCGCCAGCAGCCGGGACTCCGTGAGTTACGAGCAGTACTTC | CASSRDSVSYEQYF
TRBJ2-1 | . | TRBV4-2 | TRBD2 | TGTGCCAGCAGCCAAGGGAGGACTAGCGGGAGTGATGAGCAGTTCTTC | CASSQGRTSGSDEQFF
TRBJ1-5 | . | TRBV30 | TRBD1 | TGTGCCTGGAGTCCCGAACAGGGGGCAAGTCACGCTAGGCCCCAGCATTTT | CAWSPEQGASHARPQHF
TRBJ2-3 | few | TRBV18 | TRBD2 | TGTGCCAGTAAAACTAGCGCCCTCACAGATACGCAGTATTTT | CASKTSALTDTQYF
TRBJ1-1 | once | TRBV11-2 | . | TGTGCCAGCAGCCCGGGGGGAGGGAAAGCTTTCTTT | CASSPGGGKAFF
TRBJ2-7 | . | TRBV5-1 | . | TGCGCCAGCAGCTTTGGGACGGGCGGATCCTACGAGCAGTACTTC | CASSFGTGGSYEQYF
TRBJ1-2 | . | TRBV9 | TRBD1 | TGTGCCAGCAGCGCCCGGACAGGGGAGAACTATGGCTACACCTTC | CASSARTGENYGYTF
TRBJ1-5 | . | TRBV10-3 | . | TGTGCCATCACTAACAAAGGCTCCCTGGATCAGCCCCAGCATTTT | CAITNKGSLDQPQHF
TRBJ1-1 | once | TRBV5-1 | TRBD1 | TGCGCCAGCAGCTTGCCGCAGACAGGGTACACTGAAGCTTTCTTT | CASSLPQTGYTEAFF
TRBJ2-7 | . | TRBV11-3 | . | TGTGCCAGCAGCTTAGATAGGGGCAGGGATCAGAGCGAGCAGTACTTC | CASSLDRGRDQSEQYF
TRBJ2-4 | few | TRBV27 | . | TGTGCCAGCAGGCCCAGTGGAGCCAAAAACATTCAGTACTTC | CASRPSGAKNIQYF
TRBJ1-2 | . | TRBV5-4 | TRBD1 | TGTGCCAGCAGCTTGGGGACAGGGGGCATCTATGGCTACACCTTC | CASSLGTGGIYGYTF
TRBJ1-1 | . | TRBV21-1 | . | TGTGCCAGCAGCCGCCACCTGGGGAAGAACACTGAAGCTTTCTTT | CASSRHLGKNTEAFF
TRBJ1-2 | . | TRBV5-1 | TRBD1 | TGCGCCAGCAGCAAAGGACAGGGGATAAATGGCTACACCTTC | CASSKGQGINGYTF
TRBJ1-1 | . | TRBV19 | TRBD1 | TGTGCCAGTAGTAAGCAGGGGGCAGTAAACACTGAAGCTTTCTTT | CASSKQGAVNTEAFF
TRBJ2-7 | . | TRBV15 | TRBD2 | TGTGCCACCAGCAGAGATATGGGAGGGAGCGAGCAGTACTTC | CATSRDMGGSEQYF
TRBJ1-2 | once | TRBV2 | . | TGTGCCAGCAGTCGCTCAGCGTATGGCTACACCTTC | CASSRSAYGYTF
TRBJ2-7 | . | TRBV29-1 | . | TGCAGCGTTGCCTTTTCAGGGAACGAGCAGTACTTC | CSVAFSGNEQYF